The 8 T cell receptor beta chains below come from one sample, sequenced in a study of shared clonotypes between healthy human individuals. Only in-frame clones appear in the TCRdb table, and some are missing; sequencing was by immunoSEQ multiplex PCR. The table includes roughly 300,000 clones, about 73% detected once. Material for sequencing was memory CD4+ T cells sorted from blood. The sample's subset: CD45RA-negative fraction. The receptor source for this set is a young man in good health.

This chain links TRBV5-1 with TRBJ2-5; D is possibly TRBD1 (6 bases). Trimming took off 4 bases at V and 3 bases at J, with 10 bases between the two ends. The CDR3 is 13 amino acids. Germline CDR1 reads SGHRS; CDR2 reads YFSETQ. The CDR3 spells CASSHRTEETQYF. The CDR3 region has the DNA TGCGCCAGCAGCCACCGGACAGAAGAGACCCAGTACTTC.

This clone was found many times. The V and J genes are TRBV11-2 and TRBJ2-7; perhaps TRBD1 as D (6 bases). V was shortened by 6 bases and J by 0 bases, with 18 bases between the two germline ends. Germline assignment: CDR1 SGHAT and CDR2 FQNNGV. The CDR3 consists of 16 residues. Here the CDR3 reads CASRRLRGRSSYEQYF. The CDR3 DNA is TGTGCCAGCAGACGTCTCAGGGGACGAAGCTCCTACGAGCAGTACTTC.

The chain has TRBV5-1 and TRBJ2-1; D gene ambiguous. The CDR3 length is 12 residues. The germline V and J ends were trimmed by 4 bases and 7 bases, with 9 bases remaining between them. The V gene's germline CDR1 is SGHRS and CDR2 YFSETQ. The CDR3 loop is CASSRDQNEQFF. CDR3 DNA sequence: TGCGCCAGCAGCCGCGACCAGAATGAGCAGTTCTTC.

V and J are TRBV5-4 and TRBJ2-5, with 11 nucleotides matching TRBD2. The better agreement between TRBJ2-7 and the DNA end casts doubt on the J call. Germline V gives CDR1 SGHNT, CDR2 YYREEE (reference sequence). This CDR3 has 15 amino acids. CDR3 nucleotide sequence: TGTGCCAGCAGTTCTGGGACTAGCGGAAACTACGAGCAGTACTTC. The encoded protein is CASSSGTSGNYEQYF.

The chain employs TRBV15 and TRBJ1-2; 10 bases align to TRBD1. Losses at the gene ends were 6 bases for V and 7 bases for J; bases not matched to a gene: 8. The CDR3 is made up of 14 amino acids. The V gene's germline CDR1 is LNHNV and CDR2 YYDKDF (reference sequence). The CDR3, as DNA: TGTGCCACCAGTCTCGACAGGGGGCACTTTGGCTACACCTTC. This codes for CATSLDRGHFGYTF.

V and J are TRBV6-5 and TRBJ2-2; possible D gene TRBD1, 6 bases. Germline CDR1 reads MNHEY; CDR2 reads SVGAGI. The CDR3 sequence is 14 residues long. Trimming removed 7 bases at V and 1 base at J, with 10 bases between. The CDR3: CASTQDRNTGELFF. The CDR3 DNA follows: TGTGCCAGCACACAGGACAGGAACACCGGGGAGCTGTTTTTT.

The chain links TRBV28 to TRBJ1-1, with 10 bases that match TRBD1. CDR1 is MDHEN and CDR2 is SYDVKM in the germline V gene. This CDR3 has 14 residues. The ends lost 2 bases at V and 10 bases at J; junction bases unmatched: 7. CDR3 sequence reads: CASSLGDRGAVAFF. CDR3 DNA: TGTGCCAGCAGTTTAGGGGACAGGGGCGCGGTAGCTTTCTTT.

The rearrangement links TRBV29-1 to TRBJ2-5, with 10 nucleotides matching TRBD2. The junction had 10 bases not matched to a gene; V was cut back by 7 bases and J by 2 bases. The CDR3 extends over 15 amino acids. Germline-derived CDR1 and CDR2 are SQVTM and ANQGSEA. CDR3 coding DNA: TGCAGCGCTGGCTTGGTGACTAGCGGGCAAGAGACCCAGTACTTC. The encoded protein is CSAGLVTSGQETQYF.